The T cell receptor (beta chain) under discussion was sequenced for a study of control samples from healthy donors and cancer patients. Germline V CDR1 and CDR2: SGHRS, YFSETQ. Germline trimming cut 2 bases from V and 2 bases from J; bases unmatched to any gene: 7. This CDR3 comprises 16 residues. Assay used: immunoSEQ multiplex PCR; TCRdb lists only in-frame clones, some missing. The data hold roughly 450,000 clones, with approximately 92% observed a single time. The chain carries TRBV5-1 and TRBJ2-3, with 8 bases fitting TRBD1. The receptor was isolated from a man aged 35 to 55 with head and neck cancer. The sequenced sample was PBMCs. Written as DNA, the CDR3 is TGCGCCAGCAGCTTTGGGGGGACAGGCTACACAGATACGCAGTATTTT. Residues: CASSFGGTGYTDTQYF.